These 21 T cell receptor beta chains were all obtained from the same sample, sequenced in a study of blood T cell repertoires in COVID-19. Profiled with immunoSEQ multiplex PCR; TCRdb holds only in-frame clones, not every one. The table has a few hundred thousand clones, 65% to 85% seen once; the top ten hold around 3.5%. Sequencing was done on a sample of PBMCs or T cells enriched from blood (not recorded which). The receptor set was obtained from a middle-aged man who had recovered from COVID-19.

This clone was counted only a few times. This chain joins TRBV6-5 and TRBJ1-4; weak D call: TRBD1 (5 bases). V lost 6 bases and J lost 8, with 19 bases in between. The CDR3 sequence is 15 residues long. Germline V gives CDR1 MNHEY, CDR2 SVGAGI. CDR3: CASRTLGAQQEKLFF. Here the CDR3 DNA reads TGTGCCAGCAGAACTCTTGGGGCGCAACAGGAAAAACTGTTTTTT.

CDR3 in amino acids: CASSWGGPTDTQYF. The CDR3 region has the DNA TGTGCCAGCAGTTGGGGGGGACCCACAGATACGCAGTATTTT. V usage is TRBV6-2 or TRBV6-3 and J usage is TRBJ2-3; 7 positions match TRBD2. J lost 2 bases, V lost 4 bases, and 3 bases had no gene match. The CDR3 covers 14 residues. The germline gives CDR1 MNHEY, CDR2 SVGEGT.

Concerning this clone: One end of the junction varies from germline; a read error may be responsible. This chain links TRBV5-6 with TRBJ2-7, with D tentatively TRBD2 (6 bases). Looked up from germline, CDR1 is SGHDT and CDR2 is YYEEEE. This CDR3 is built from 14 residues. This chain's CDR3 is CASTLGGAFYEQYF. The CDR3 DNA follows: TGTGCCAGCACCTTGGGCGGGGCCTTCTACGAGCAGTACTTC. The entire variable domain, with the rest obtained from reference TRBV5-6 and TRBJ2-7, is as follows: DAGVTQSPTHLIKTRGQQVTLRCSPKSGHDTVSWYQQALGQGPQFIFQYYEEEERQRGNFPDRFSGHQFPNYSSELNVNALLLGDSALYLCASTLGGAFYEQYFGPGTRLTVT.

The V and J genes are TRBV18 and TRBJ1-2, with D possibly TRBD1 on 5 matching bases. The V end was cut by 3 bases, the J end by 0 bases, with 14 bases between. CDR1 is KGHSH and CDR2 is LQKENI in the germline V gene. The CDR3 runs 16 residues. The CDR3 bases are TGTGCCAGCTCACCCCATCCCCCAGGGTCTAACTATGGCTACACCTTC. Translated, it gives CASSPHPPGSNYGYTF.

The chain joins TRBV28 to TRBJ1-3; weak D call: TRBD1 (5 bases). Trimming left V 4 bases short and J 0 bases short, with 16 bases between. The germline V gene has CDR1 MDHEN and CDR2 SYDVKM. This CDR3 has 17 residues. The CDR3 DNA sequence: TGTGCCAGCAGTTCCCGCGACCGGGGGGTCTCTGGAAACACCATATATTTT. Amino acid sequence: CASSSRDRGVSGNTIYF.

The chain couples TRBV3-1 (or the pseudogene TRBV3-2) to TRBJ1-6, with D unclear. V lost 2 bases and J 4 bases, leaving 6 bases between the germline ends. CDR3 length: 14 residues. The germline V gene encodes CDR1 LGHDT and CDR2 YNNKEL (reference sequence). The CDR3 protein is CASSQTGYNSPLHF. The CDR3, as DNA: TGTGCCAGCAGCCAAACGGGTTATAATTCACCCCTCCACTTT.

The chain uses TRBV5-6 and TRBJ2-4; 9 nucleotides line up with TRBD1. The V gene end was trimmed by 3 bases and the J gene end by 6 bases; junction bases not matched to a gene: 7. The CDR3 covers 15 residues. CDR1 is SGHDT and CDR2 is YYEEEE in the germline V gene. CDR3 sequence reads: CASSSSGQGLNIQYF. DNA for the CDR3: TGTGCCAGCAGCTCCTCTGGACAGGGGCTAAACATTCAGTACTTC.

V gene TRBV15 combines with J gene TRBJ2-1; 9 bases agree with TRBD2. This CDR3 region has 18 residues. CDR1 and CDR2 (germline): LNHNV, YYDKDF (reference sequence). V was pared by 0 bases and J by 4 bases, with 10 bases of the junction left unmatched. CDR3 sequence (DNA): TGTGCCACCAGCAGAGAAGGGCCTAGCGGGACTTTGTACAATGAGCAGTTCTTC. It is translated as CATSREGPSGTLYNEQFF.

The chain couples TRBV11-3 to TRBJ2-5; D not resolved. CDR3 length: 13 amino acids. Looked up from germline, CDR1 is SGHNT and CDR2 is YENEEA. Trimming pared 7 bases from V and 2 bases from J, leaving 11 bases between. In DNA, the CDR3 is TGTGCCAGCACCCCTGGGCCGCAAGAGACCCAGTACTTC. Translation: CASTPGPQETQYF.

The count of this clone is one. The rearrangement links TRBV7-3 to TRBJ1-6, with D maybe TRBD1 (5 bases). V lost 5 bases to trimming and J lost 7 bases, with 15 bases between them. The germline gives CDR1 SGHTA, CDR2 FQGTGA. The CDR3 totals 15 residues. CDR3 sequence: CASSPWGGENSPLHF. Written as DNA, the CDR3 is TGTGCCAGCAGCCCTTGGGGGGGAGAAAATTCACCCCTCCACTTT.

The gene calls are TRBV7-6 and TRBJ2-5; 12 nucleotides align to TRBD2. CDR1 is SGHVS, CDR2 FNYEAQ, per germline. Trimming removed 4 bases from V and 5 bases from J; junction bases left unmatched: 17. This CDR3 region has 19 residues. The CDR3: CASSSVPSGRADNEETQYF. The CDR3 DNA follows: TGTGCCAGCAGCTCCGTCCCTAGCGGGAGGGCCGACAACGAGGAGACCCAGTACTTC.

This chain connects TRBV19 to TRBJ2-3; a possible D gene is TRBD2 (6 bases). Germline CDR1 LNHDA, CDR2 SQIVND (reference sequence). CDR3 length: 12 amino acids. V lost 6 bases to trimming and J lost 6 bases, with 10 bases between them. CDR3 sequence reads: CASSSLADTQYF. Written as DNA, the CDR3 is TGTGCCAGTAGCTCCCTAGCGGATACGCAGTATTTT.

CDR3 DNA: TGTGCCAGCAGTAAAACGGGACAGGCCAATCAGCCCCAGCATTTT. Encoded protein: CASSKTGQANQPQHF. The J gene is TRBJ1-5, the V gene TRBV2; 8 positions match TRBD1. Per the germline V gene, CDR1 is SNHLY and CDR2 is FYNNEI. V shed 5 bases, J shed 3 bases, and the junction held 6 bases outside the gene matches. The CDR3 loop spans 15 amino acids.

The V gene is TRBV28, the J gene TRBJ2-7; D is ambiguous. Trimming removed 3 bases from V and 3 bases from J, with 6 bases in between. Germline values: CDR1 MDHEN, CDR2 SYDVKM. The CDR3 loop spans 12 amino acids. The CDR3 loop reads CASSLSDYEQYF. DNA for the CDR3: TGTGCCAGCAGTTTGAGCGACTACGAGCAGTACTTC. Based on the CDR3 plus reference TRBV28 and TRBJ2-7, the full variable domain is DVKVTQSSRYLVKRTGEKVFLECVQDMDHENMFWYRQDPGLGLRLIYFSYDVKMKEKGDIPEGYSVSREKKERFSLILESASTNQTSMYLCASSLSDYEQYFGPGTRLTVT.

The V call is TRBV9, the J call TRBJ1-1; 10 bases match TRBD1. The CDR3 loop spans 16 amino acids. Trimming removed 3 bases from V and 1 base from J; junction bases left unmatched: 6. Germline-derived CDR1 and CDR2 are SGDLS and YYNGEE. Here the CDR3 reads CASSAGTGAKNTEAFF. The CDR3 DNA reads as TGTGCCAGCAGCGCGGGGACAGGGGCGAAGAACACTGAAGCTTTCTTT.

This clone was observed a few times. The chain combines TRBV27 with TRBJ2-2, with D unclear. Germline V gives CDR1 MNHEY, CDR2 SMNVEV (reference sequence). With 1 base removed from V and 0 bases from J, the gap between germline ends came to 6 bases. The CDR3 is 15 residues long. The CDR3 sequence: CASSLYKTNTGELFF. The CDR3 bases are TGTGCCAGCAGTTTATACAAAACGAACACCGGGGAGCTGTTTTTT.

The genes are TRBV5-1 and TRBJ2-1; D is ambiguous. Trimming left V 0 bases short and J 8 bases short, with 9 bases between. Looked up from germline, CDR1 is SGHRS and CDR2 is YFSETQ. The CDR3 runs 13 residues. The CDR3 spells CASSLVPVHEQFF. CDR3 in DNA: TGCGCCAGCAGCTTGGTTCCAGTCCATGAGCAGTTCTTC. The full variable domain, rest sourced from reference TRBV5-1 and TRBJ2-1, is KAGVTQTPRYLIKTRGQQVTLSCSPISGHRSVSWYQQTPGQGLQFLFEYFSETQRNKGNFPGRFSGRQFSNSRSEMNVSTLELGDSALYLCASSLVPVHEQFFGPGTRLTVL.

The gene calls are TRBV15 and TRBJ2-1, with a weak D call TRBD2 (6 bases). The CDR3 is 14 residues long. CDR1 is LNHNV, CDR2 YYDKDF, per germline (reference sequence). The V end lost 6 bases, the J end lost 6 bases, and 15 bases lay between the germline ends. The CDR3 DNA reads as TGTGCCACCAGTCGGGAGTCCCGGGTCAATGAGCAGTTCTTC. Its translation: CATSRESRVNEQFF.

The chain employs TRBV12-5 and TRBJ1-2; 9 bases map to TRBD1. J was trimmed by 5 bases and V by 5 bases; bases with no gene match: 6. The CDR3 has 14 residues. The germline V gene encodes CDR1 LGHNT and CDR2 FRNRAP. CDR3 bases: TGTGCTAGTGGTCCCTCCGGACAGGGGTATGGCTACACCTTC. This encodes CASGPSGQGYGYTF.

The chain joins TRBV6-5 to TRBJ2-3; the D gene is possibly TRBD2 (7 bases). The CDR3 totals 15 residues. Germline CDR1 is MNHEY and CDR2 is SVGAGI. The germline V and J ends were trimmed by 2 bases and 2 bases, with 11 bases remaining between them. The CDR3 coding sequence is TGTGCCAGCAGTTACCGGCGGGGGCCCACAGATACGCAGTATTTT. This codes for CASSYRRGPTDTQYF.

This rearrangement joins TRBV11-3 to TRBJ2-7; D remains ambiguous. Germline V lookup: CDR1 SGHNT, CDR2 YENEEA. V lost 0 bases to trimming and J lost 2 bases, with 5 bases between them. The CDR3 contains 13 residues. The CDR3 region has the DNA TGTGCCAGCAGCTTAGATCAAACCTACGAGCAGTACTTC. This encodes CASSLDQTYEQYF.